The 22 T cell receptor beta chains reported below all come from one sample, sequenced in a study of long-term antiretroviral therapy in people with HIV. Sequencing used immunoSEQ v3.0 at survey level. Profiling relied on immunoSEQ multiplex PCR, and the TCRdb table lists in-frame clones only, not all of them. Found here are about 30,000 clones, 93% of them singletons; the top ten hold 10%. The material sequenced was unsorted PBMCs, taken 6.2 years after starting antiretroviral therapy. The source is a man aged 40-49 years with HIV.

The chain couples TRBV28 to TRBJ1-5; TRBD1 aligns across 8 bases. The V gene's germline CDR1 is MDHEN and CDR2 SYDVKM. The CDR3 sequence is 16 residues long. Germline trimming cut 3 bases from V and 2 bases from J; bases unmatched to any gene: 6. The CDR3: CASSFTSGQGNQPQHF. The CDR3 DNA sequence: TGTGCCAGCAGTTTCACGTCGGGACAGGGCAATCAGCCCCAGCATTTT.

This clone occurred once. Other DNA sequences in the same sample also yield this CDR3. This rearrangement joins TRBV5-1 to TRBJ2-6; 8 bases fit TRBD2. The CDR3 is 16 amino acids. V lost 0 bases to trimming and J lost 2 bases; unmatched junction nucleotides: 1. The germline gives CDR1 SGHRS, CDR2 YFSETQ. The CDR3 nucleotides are TGCGCCAGCAGCTTGGCGGGAGGGACTGGGGCCAACGTCCTGACTTTC. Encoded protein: CASSLAGGTGANVLTF.

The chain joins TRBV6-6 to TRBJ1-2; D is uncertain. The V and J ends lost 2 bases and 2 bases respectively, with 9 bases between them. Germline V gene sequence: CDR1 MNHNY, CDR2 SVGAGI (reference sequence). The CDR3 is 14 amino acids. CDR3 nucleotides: TGTGCCAGCAGTTACGGCCCGGACAACTATGGCTACACCTTC. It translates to CASSYGPDNYGYTF.

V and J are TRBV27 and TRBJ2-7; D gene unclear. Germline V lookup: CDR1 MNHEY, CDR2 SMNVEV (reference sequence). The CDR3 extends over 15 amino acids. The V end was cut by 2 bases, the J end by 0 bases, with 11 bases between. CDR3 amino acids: CASSLVQPSSYEQYF. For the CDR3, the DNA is TGTGCCAGCAGTTTAGTACAGCCCAGCTCCTACGAGCAGTACTTC.

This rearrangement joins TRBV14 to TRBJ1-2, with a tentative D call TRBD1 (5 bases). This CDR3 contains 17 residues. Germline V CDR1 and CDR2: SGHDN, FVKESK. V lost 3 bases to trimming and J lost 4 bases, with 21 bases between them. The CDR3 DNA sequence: TGTGCCAGCAGCCATAACCCGGGACGCGAGGACTCCTATGGCTACACCTTC. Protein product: CASSHNPGREDSYGYTF.

The CDR3 sequence: CASNSSPHEQYF. Written as DNA, the CDR3 is TGTGCCAGCAACTCCTCCCCCCACGAGCAGTACTTC. The genes are TRBV27 and TRBJ2-7, with D unresolved. The CDR3 has 12 residues. V gave up 7 bases and J gave up 5 bases, with 12 bases separating them. Germline CDR1 and CDR2: MNHEY and SMNVEV (reference sequence).

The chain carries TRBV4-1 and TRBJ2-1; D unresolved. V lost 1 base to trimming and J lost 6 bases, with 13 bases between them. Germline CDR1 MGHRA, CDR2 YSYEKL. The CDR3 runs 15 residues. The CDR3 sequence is CASSQGVTRFNEQFF. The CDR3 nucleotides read TGCGCCAGCAGCCAAGGGGTGACACGCTTCAATGAGCAGTTCTTC.

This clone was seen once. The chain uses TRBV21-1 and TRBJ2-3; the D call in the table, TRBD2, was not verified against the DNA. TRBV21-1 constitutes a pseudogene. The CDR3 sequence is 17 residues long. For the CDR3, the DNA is TGTGCCAGCAGCAAAGAAAGCGGGAGGGCCCGGGTAGATACGCAGTATTTT. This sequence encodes CASSKESGRARVDTQYF.

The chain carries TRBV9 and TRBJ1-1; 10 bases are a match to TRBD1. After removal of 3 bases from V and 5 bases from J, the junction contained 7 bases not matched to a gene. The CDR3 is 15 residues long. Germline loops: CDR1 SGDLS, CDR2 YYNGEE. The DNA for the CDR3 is TGTGCCAGCAGCGACCGGGACAGGGGAGGTACTGAAGCTTTCTTT. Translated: CASSDRDRGGTEAFF.

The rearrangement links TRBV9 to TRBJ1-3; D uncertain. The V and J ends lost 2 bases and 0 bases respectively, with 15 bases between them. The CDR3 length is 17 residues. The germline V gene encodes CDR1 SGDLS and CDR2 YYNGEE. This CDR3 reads CASSVGRRVPSGNTIYF. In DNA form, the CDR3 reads TGTGCCAGCAGCGTCGGTCGAAGGGTCCCCTCTGGAAACACCATATATTTT.

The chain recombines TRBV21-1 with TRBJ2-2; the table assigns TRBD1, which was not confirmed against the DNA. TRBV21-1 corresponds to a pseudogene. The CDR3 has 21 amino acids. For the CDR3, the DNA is TGTGCCAGCAGCAAGGCATCGCCCCGCACGGACAGGGGGGTGAACACCGGGGAGCTGTTTTTT. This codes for CASSKASPRTDRGVNTGELFF.

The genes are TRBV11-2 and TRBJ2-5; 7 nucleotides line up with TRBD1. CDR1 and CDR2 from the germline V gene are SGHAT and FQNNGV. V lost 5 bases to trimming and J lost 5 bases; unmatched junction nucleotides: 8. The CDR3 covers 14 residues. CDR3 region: CASSRRQGVETQYF. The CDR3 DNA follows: TGTGCCAGCAGCCGCAGACAGGGAGTGGAGACCCAGTACTTC.

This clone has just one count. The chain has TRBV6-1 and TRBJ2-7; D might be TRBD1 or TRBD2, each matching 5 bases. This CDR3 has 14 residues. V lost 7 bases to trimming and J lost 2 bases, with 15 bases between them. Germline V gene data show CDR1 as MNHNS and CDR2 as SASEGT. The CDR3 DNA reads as TGTGCCAGCACTCCCGGGACGACAGCCTACGAGCAGTACTTC. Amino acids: CASTPGTTAYEQYF.

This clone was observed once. As DNA, the CDR3 is TGTGCCAGCTCAGACAGGGACTATGGCTACACCTTC. Protein sequence: CASSDRDYGYTF. This chain connects TRBV7-9 to TRBJ1-2; 7 bases are shared with TRBD1. This CDR3 contains 12 residues. With 8 bases clipped from V and 3 bases from J, the junction kept 3 bases outside the gene matches. Germline assignment: CDR1 SEHNR and CDR2 FQNEAQ (reference sequence).

The CDR3 nucleotides read TGTGCCAGTAGTATAGTCGGACAGGGGGCATCTGAAGCTTTCTTT. Residues: CASSIVGQGASEAFF. The chain is built from TRBV19 and TRBJ1-1; 11 bases map to TRBD1. This CDR3 is built from 15 residues. V lost 1 base, J lost 6 bases, and 4 bases stayed unmatched. CDR1 LNHDA and CDR2 SQIVND come from the germline V gene (reference sequence).

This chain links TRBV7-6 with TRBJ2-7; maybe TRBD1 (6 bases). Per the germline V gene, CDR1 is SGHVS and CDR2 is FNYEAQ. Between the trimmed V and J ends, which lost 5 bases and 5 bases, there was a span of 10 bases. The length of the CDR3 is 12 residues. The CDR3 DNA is TGTGCCAGCAGCGCACAGGGCCACGAGCAGTACTTC. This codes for CASSAQGHEQYF.

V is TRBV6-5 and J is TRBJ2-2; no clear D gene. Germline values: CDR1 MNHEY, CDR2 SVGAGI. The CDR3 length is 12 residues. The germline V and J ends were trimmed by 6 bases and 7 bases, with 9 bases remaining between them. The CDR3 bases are TGTGCCAGCAGGGGGTCGCGCGGGGAGCTGTTTTTT. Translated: CASRGSRGELFF.

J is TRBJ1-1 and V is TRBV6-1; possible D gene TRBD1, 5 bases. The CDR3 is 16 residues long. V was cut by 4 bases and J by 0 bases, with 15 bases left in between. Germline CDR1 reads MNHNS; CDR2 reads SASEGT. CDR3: CASSGGVGGMNTEAFF. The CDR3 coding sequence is TGTGCCAGCAGTGGGGGAGTGGGGGGAATGAACACTGAAGCTTTCTTT.

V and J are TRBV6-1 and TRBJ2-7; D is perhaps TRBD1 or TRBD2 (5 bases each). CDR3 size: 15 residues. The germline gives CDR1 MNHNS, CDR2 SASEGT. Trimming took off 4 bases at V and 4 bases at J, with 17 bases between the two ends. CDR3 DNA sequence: TGTGCCAGCAGTGGGCCCGGGGCCGTCCTTTACGAGCAGTACTTC. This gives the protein CASSGPGAVLYEQYF.

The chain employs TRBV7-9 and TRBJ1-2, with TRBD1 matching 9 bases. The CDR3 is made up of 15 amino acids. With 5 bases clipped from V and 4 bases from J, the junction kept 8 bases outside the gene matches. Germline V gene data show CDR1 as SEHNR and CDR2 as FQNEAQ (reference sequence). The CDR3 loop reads CASSLGQGTIYGYTF. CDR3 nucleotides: TGTGCCAGCAGCCTAGGACAGGGGACTATCTATGGCTACACCTTC.

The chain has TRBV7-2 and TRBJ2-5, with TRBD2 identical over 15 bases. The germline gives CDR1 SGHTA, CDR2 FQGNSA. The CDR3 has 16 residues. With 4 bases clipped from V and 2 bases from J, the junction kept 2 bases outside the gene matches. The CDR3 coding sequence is TGTGCCAGCAGCTCGGGACTAGCGGGGGGACAAGAGACCCAGTACTTC. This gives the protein CASSSGLAGGQETQYF.

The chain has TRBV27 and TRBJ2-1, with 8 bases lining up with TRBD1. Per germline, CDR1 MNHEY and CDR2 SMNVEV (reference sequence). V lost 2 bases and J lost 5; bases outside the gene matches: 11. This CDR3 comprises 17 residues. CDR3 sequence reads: CASSLIAVTGANNEQFF. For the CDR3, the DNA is TGTGCCAGCAGTTTAATCGCTGTGACAGGGGCCAACAATGAGCAGTTCTTC.